Here is one TCR beta chain with its context. V trimming: 4 bases; J trimming: 7 bases; junction bases outside the gene matches: 7. The length of the CDR3 is 13 residues. Germline CDR1 is SQVTM and CDR2 is ANQGSEA. Researchers ran the PCR with 60 Vbeta and 13 Jbeta primers. Clones were read by immunoSEQ multiplex PCR, and TCRdb kept only the in-frame ones, dropping some. The sample contains fewer than 150,000 clones, 65% to 85% of which appear only once. These data are taken from a study of cytomegalovirus exposure and HLA in healthy donors. The rearrangement links TRBV29-1 to TRBJ2-7; the match to TRBD1 covers 10 bases. Sequenced sample: PBMCs. The sequence derives from a man between 50 and 59 years old in good health and CMV-seronegative. CDR3 bases: TGCAGCGTTGGTGACAGGGGGCCGGGAGAGCAGTACTTC. It yields the protein CSVGDRGPGEQYF.